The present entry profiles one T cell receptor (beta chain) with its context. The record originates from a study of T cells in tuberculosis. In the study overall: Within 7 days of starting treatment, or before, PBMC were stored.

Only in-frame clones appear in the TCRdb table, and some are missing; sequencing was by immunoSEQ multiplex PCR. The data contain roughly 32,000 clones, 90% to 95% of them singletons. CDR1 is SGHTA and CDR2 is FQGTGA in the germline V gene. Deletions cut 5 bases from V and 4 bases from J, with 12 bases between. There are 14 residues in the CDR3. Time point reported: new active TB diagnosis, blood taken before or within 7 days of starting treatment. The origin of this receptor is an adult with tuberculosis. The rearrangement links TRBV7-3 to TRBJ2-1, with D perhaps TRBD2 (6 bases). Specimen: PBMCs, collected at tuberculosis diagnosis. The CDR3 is CASSRAGEYNEQFF. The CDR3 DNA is TGTGCCAGCAGCCGAGCGGGCGAGTACAATGAGCAGTTCTTC.